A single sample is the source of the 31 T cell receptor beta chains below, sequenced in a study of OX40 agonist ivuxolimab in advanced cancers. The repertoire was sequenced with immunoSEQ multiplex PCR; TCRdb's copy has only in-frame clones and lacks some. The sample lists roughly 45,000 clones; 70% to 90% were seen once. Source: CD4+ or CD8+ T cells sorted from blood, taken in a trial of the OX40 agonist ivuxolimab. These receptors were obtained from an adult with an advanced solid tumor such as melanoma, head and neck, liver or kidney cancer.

The CDR3 is CASSLSGQGLSYEQYF. The CDR3 coding sequence is TGCGCCAGCAGCTTGTCGGGACAGGGCCTTTCCTACGAGCAGTACTTC. The chain combines TRBV5-1 with TRBJ2-7; TRBD1 agrees at 9 bases. Germline-derived CDR1 and CDR2 are SGHRS and YFSETQ. CDR3 length: 16 amino acids. V dropped 1 base and J dropped 1; count of bases not matched to a gene: 6.

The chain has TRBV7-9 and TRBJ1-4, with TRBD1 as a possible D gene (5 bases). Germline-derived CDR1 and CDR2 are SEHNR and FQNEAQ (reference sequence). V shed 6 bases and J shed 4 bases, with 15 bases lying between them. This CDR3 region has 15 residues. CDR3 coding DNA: TGTGCCAGCAGTCCGCCGTGGGGACTTAATGAAAAACTGTTTTTT. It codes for CASSPPWGLNEKLFF. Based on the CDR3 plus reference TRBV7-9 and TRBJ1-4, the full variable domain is DTGVSQNPRHKITKRGQNVTFRCDPISEHNRLYWYRQTLGQGPEFLTYFQNEAQLEKSRLLSDRFSAERPKGSFSTLEIQRTEQGDSAMYLCASSPPWGLNEKLFFGSGTQLSVL.

The CDR3 reads CASSLGGFYEQYF. The CDR3 nucleotides are TGCGCCAGCAGCTTGGGGGGGTTCTACGAGCAGTACTTC. The rearrangement uses TRBV5-1 and TRBJ2-7; D possibly matches TRBD1 or TRBD2 (5 bases each). This CDR3 is 13 amino acids long. V lost 0 bases to trimming and J lost 3 bases, with 7 bases between them. CDR1 and CDR2 from the germline V gene are SGHRS and YFSETQ.

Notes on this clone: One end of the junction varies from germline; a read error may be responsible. Written as DNA, the CDR3 is TGCAGCGTTGGGGAAGGATTAAATCAACCCCAGCATTTT. As protein: CSVGEGLNQPQHF. The chain links TRBV29-1 to TRBJ1-5, with D hard to call. The CDR3 totals 13 residues. CDR1 and CDR2 from the germline V gene are SQVTM and ANQGSEA.

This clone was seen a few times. The CDR3 nucleotides are TGTGCCAGTAGTCACCGGGACGGGAATCAGCCCCAGCATTTT. Residues: CASSHRDGNQPQHF. The rearrangement joins TRBV19 to TRBJ1-5; D might be TRBD1 (5 bases). This CDR3 contains 14 residues. Trimming removed 5 bases from V and 4 bases from J, with 12 bases in between. Looked up from germline, CDR1 is LNHDA and CDR2 is SQIVND (reference sequence).

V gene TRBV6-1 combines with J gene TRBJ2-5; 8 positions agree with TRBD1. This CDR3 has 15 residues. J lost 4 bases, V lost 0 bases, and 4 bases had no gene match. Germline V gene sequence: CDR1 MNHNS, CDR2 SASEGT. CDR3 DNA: TGTGCCAGCAGTGAAGCGGGCAGGGGGCGAGAGACCCAGTACTTC. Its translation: CASSEAGRGRETQYF.

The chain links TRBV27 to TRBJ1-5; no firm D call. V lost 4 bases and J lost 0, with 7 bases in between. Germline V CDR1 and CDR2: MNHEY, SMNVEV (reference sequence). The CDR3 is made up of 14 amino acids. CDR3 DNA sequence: TGTGCCAGCAGTTCCCGGCGTAGCAATCAGCCCCAGCATTTT. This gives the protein CASSSRRSNQPQHF.

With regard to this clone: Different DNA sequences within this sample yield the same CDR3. The CDR3 here is CASSDTGTGAGEQYF. The CDR3 DNA reads as TGCGCCAGCAGTGACACCGGGACAGGGGCGGGTGAGCAGTACTTC. The chain links TRBV10-1 to TRBJ2-7; 10 positions match TRBD1. The germline V gene has CDR1 WNHNN and CDR2 SYGVQD (reference sequence). V lost 3 bases and J lost 7; bases outside the gene matches: 9. The CDR3 extends over 15 amino acids.

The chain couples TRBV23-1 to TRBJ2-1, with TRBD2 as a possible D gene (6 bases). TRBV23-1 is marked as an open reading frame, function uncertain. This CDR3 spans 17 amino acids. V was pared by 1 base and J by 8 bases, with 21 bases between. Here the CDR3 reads CASSQYFMPGAMYEQFF. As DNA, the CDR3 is TGCGCCAGCAGTCAATATTTCATGCCGGGAGCTATGTATGAGCAGTTCTTC.

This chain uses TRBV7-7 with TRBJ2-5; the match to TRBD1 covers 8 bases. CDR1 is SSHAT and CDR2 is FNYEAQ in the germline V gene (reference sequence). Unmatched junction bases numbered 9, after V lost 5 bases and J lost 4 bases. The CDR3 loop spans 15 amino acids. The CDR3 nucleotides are TGTGCCAGCAGCGAGGGACAGGCCGGGGGAGAGACCCAGTACTTC. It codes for CASSEGQAGGETQYF.

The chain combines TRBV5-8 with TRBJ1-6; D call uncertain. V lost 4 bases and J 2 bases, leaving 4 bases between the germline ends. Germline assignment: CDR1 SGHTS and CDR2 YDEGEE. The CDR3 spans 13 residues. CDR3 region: CASSLPYNSPLHF. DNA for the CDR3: TGTGCCAGCAGCCTGCCCTATAATTCACCCCTCCACTTT. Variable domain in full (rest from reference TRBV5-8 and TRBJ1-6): EAGVTQSPTHLIKTRGQQATLRCSPISGHTSVYWYQQALGLGLQFLLWYDEGEERNRGNFPPRFSGRQFPNYSSELNVNALELEDSALYLCASSLPYNSPLHFGNGTRLTVT.

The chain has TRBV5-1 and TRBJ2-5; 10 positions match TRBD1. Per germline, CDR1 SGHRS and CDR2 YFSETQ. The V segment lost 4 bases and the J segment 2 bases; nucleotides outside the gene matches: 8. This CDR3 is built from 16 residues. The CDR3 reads CASSLRQGAEQETQYF. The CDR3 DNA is TGCGCCAGCAGCCTAAGACAGGGGGCGGAACAAGAGACCCAGTACTTC.

CDR3 loop: CASSPTRATGELFF. CDR3 in DNA: TGCGCCAGCAGCCCTACGAGGGCGACCGGGGAGCTGTTTTTT. The V gene is TRBV4-1, the J gene TRBJ2-2; tentative D call: TRBD2 (5 bases). V lost 4 bases, J lost 5 bases, and 11 bases lay in between. Per the germline V gene, CDR1 is MGHRA and CDR2 is YSYEKL. The CDR3 spans 14 residues.

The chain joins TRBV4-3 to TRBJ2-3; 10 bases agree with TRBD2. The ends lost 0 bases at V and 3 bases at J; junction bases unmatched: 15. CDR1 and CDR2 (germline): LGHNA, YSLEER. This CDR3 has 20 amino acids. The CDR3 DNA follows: TGCGCCAGCAGCCAAGATGGTCCATGGGTTCCTAGCGGGAGTACAGATACGCAGTATTTT. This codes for CASSQDGPWVPSGSTDTQYF.

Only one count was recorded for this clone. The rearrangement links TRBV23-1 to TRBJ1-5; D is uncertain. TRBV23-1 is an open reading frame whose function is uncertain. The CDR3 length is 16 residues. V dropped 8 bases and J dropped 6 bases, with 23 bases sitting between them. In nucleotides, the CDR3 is TGCGCCAGCGATCCTCAAAGGGCCACAGCGGCTCAGCCCCAGCATTTT. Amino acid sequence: CASDPQRATAAQPQHF.

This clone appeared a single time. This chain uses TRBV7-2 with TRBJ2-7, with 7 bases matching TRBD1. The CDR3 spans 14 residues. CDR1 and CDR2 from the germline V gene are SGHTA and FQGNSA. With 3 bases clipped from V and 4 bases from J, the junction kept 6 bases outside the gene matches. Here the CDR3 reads CASSLSRDRYEQYF. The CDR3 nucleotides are TGTGCCAGCAGCTTGTCCCGGGACAGATACGAGCAGTACTTC.

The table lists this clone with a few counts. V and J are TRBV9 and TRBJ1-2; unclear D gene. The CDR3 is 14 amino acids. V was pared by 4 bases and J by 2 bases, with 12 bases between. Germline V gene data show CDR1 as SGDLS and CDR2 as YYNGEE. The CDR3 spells CASSSSVGNYGYTF. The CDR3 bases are TGTGCCAGCAGCTCCTCCGTGGGAAACTATGGCTACACCTTC.

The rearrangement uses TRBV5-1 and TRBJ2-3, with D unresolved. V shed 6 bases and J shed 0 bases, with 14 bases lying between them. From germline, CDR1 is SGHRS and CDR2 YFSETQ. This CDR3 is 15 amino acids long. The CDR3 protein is CASTTSPTSTDTQYF. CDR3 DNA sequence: TGCGCCAGCACCACGAGCCCTACTAGCACAGATACGCAGTATTTT.

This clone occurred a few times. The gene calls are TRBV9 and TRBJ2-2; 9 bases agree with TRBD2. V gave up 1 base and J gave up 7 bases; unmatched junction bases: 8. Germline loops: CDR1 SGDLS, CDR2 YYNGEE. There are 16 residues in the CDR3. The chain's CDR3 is CASSVSSGRWSGELFF. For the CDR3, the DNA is TGTGCCAGCAGCGTATCCAGCGGGAGGTGGAGCGGGGAGCTGTTTTTT.

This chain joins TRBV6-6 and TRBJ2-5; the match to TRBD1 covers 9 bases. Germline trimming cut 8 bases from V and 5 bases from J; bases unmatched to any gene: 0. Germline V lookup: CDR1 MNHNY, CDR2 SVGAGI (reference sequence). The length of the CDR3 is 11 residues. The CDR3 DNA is TGTGCCAGCGGACAGGGGGAGACCCAGTACTTC. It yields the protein CASGQGETQYF.

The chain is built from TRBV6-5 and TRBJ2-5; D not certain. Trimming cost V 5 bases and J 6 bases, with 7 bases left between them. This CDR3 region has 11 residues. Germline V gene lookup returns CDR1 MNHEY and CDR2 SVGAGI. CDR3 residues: CASSQSKTQYF. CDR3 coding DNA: TGTGCCAGCAGTCAGAGTAAGACCCAGTACTTC.

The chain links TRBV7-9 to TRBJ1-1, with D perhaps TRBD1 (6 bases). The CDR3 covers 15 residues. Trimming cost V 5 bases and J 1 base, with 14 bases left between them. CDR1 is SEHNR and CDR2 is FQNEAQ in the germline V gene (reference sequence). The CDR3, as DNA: TGTGCCAGCAGCACAAGGGGGACGGGGAACACTGAAGCTTTCTTT. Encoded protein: CASSTRGTGNTEAFF.

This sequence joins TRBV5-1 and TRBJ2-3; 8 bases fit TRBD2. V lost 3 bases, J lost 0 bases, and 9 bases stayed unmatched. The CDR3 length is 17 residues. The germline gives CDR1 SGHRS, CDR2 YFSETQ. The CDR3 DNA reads TGCGCCAGCAGCTCGGCCGCGACTAGCGATAGCACAGATACGCAGTATTTT. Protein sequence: CASSSAATSDSTDTQYF.

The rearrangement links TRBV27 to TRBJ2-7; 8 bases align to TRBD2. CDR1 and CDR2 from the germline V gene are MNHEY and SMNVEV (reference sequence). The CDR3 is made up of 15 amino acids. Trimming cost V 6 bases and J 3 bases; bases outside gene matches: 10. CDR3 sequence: CASRLGTSFIYEQYF. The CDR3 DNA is TGTGCCAGCAGGTTGGGGACTAGTTTTATCTACGAGCAGTACTTC.

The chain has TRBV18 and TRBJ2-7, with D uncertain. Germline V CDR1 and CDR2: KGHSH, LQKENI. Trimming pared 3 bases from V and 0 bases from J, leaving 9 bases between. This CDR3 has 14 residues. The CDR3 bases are TGTGCCAGCTCACCGGCAAGGAGCTCCTACGAGCAGTACTTC. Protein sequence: CASSPARSSYEQYF.

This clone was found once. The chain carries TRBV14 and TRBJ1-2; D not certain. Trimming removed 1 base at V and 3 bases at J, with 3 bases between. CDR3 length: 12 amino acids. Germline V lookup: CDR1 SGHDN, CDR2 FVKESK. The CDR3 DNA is TGTGCCAGCAGCCAAGTCCACTATGGCTACACCTTC. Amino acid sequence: CASSQVHYGYTF.

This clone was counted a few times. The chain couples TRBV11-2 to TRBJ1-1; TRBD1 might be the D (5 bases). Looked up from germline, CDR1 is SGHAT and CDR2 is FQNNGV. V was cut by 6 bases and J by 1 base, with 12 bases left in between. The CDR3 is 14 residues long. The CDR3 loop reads CASRQQTANTEAFF. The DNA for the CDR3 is TGTGCCAGCAGACAACAGACAGCGAACACTGAAGCTTTCTTT.

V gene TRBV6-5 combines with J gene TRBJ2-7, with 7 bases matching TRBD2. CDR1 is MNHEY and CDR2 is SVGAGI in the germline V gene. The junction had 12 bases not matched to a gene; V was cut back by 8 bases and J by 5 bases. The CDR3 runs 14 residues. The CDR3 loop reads CASGGGTPPNEQYF. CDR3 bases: TGTGCCAGCGGGGGGGGGACCCCCCCCAACGAGCAGTACTTC.

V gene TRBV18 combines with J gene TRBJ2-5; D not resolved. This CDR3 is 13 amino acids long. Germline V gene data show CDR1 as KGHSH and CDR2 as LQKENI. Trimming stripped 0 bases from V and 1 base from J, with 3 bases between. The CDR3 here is CASSPPAQETQYF. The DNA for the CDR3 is TGTGCCAGCTCACCACCGGCCCAAGAGACCCAGTACTTC. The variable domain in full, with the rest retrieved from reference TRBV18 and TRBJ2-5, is NAGVMQNPRHLVRRRGQEARLRCSPMKGHSHVYWYRQLPEEGLKFMVYLQKENIIDESGMPKERFSAEFPKEGPSILRIQQVVRGDSAAYFCASSPPAQETQYFGPGTRLLVL.

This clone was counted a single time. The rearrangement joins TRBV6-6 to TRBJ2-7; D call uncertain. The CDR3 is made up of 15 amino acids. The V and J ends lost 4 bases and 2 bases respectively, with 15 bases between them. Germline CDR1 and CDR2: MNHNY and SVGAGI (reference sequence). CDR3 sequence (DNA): TGTGCCAGCAGTTTTGGACGGCGCGCGCCCTACGAGCAGTACTTC. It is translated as CASSFGRRAPYEQYF.

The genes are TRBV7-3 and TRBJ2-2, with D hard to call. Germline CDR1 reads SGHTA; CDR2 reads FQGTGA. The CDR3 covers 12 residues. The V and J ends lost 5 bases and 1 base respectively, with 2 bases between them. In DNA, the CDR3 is TGTGCCAGCAGCGAGAACACCGGGGAGCTGTTTTTT. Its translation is CASSENTGELFF.